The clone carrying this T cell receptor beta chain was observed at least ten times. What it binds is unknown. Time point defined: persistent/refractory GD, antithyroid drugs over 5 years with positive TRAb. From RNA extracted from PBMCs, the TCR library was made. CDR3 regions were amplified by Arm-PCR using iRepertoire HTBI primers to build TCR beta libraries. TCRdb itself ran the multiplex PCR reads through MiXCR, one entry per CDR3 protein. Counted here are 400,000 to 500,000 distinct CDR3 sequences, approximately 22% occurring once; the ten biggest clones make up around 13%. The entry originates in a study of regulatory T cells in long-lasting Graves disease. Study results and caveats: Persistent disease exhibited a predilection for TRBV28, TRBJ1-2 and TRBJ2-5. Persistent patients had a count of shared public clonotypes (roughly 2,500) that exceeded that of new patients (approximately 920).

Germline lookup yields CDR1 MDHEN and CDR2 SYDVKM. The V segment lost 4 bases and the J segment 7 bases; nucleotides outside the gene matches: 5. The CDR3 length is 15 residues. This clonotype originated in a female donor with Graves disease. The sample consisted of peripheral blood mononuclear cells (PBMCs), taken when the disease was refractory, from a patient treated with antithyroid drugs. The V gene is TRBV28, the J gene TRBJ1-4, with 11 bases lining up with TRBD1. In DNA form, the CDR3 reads TGTGCCAGCAGTTCCGGGACAGGGGGTAGTGAAAAACTGTTTTTT. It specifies CASSSGTGGSEKLFF.